What follows are 6 T cell receptor beta chains derived from one specimen sequenced in a study of cytomegalovirus exposure and HLA in healthy donors. Some clones are missing from TCRdb's copy, which holds only in-frame ones; the method was immunoSEQ multiplex PCR. The sample carries about 100,000 clones, 70% to 85% recorded once. The sample consisted of PBMCs. Every receptor here comes from a woman between 18 and 30 years old in good health and CMV-seronegative.

This clone has a single count. The chain uses TRBV7-9 and TRBJ2-6; 8 positions agree with TRBD1. Germline assignment: CDR1 SEHNR and CDR2 FQNEAQ (reference sequence). This CDR3 is 18 amino acids long. The junction had 12 bases not matched to a gene; V was cut back by 5 bases and J by 3 bases. CDR3: CASSPHGQGVNGANVLTF. CDR3 DNA sequence: TGTGCCAGCAGCCCCCACGGACAGGGAGTCAATGGGGCCAACGTCCTGACTTTC.

The V and J genes are TRBV4-2 and TRBJ1-3, with D possibly being TRBD1 (6 bases). V was pared by 5 bases and J by 3 bases, with 23 bases between. The CDR3 has 18 amino acids. Germline-derived CDR1 and CDR2 are LGHNA and YNFKEQ. The CDR3 here is CASSEGTLGASVGNTIYF. The CDR3 nucleotides are TGTGCCAGCAGCGAAGGGACACTGGGGGCATCGGTTGGAAACACCATATATTTT.

In this sample, this clone turned up once. The chain is built from TRBV5-1 and TRBJ2-7; 8 bases are a match to TRBD1. Trimming removed 0 bases from V and 0 bases from J; junction bases left unmatched: 2. The CDR3 sequence is 15 residues long. The germline V gene encodes CDR1 SGHRS and CDR2 YFSETQ. The CDR3 loop is CASSLGDRGSYEQYF. The CDR3, as DNA: TGCGCCAGCAGCTTGGGTGACAGGGGCTCCTACGAGCAGTACTTC.

The chain recombines TRBV25-1 with TRBJ1-1, with 8 bases fitting TRBD1. The V and J ends lost 7 bases and 3 bases, in that order; junction bases with no gene match: 4. The CDR3 sequence is 13 residues long. The V gene's germline CDR1 is MGHDK and CDR2 SYGVNS. The CDR3 bases are TGTGCCAGCACTCAGGGGGCAGACACTGAAGCTTTCTTT. This gives the protein CASTQGADTEAFF. The whole variable domain, filled in from reference TRBV25-1 and TRBJ1-1, reads EADIYQTPRYLVIGTGKKITLECSQTMGHDKMYWYQQDPGMELHLIHYSYGVNSTEKGDLSSESTVSRIRTEHFPLTLESARPSHTSQYLCASTQGADTEAFFGQGTRLTVV.

The chain recombines TRBV7-9 with TRBJ2-7; 13 nucleotides match TRBD2. Per germline, CDR1 SEHNR and CDR2 FQNEAQ (reference sequence). This CDR3 region has 18 residues. The V and J ends lost 1 base and 0 bases, in that order; junction bases with no gene match: 6. The CDR3: CASSLGTSGGVLSYEQYF. In nucleotides, the CDR3 is TGTGCCAGCAGCTTAGGGACTAGCGGGGGAGTGCTCTCCTACGAGCAGTACTTC.

In this sample, this clone turned up once. The chain has TRBV5-6 and TRBJ2-1, with a possible D match to TRBD1 (6 bases). V was shortened by 4 bases and J by 10 bases, with 21 bases between the two germline ends. Germline-derived CDR1 and CDR2 are SGHDT and YYEEEE. This CDR3 has 15 amino acids. As DNA, the CDR3 is TGTGCCAGCAGCCCATATGACAGGTCCTACAGGGAGCAGTTCTTC. Protein: CASSPYDRSYREQFF.